This section outlines one T cell receptor beta chain sequence together with its context. Its antigen is unidentified. Germline CDR1 reads LNHDA; CDR2 reads SQIVND (reference sequence). This CDR3 is 16 amino acids long. Each TCR library consumed about 3,700 ng of total RNA. Template switching added UMIs carrying a 6-nucleotide sample barcode. Researchers put TCRalpha and TCRbeta cDNA through two nested PCRs lasting approximately 17 and 9 cycles. TCRdb re-called the 5' RACE reads and gives one entry per CDR3 protein, without DNA. Here the sample table reports about 380,000 distinct CDR3 sequences. This specimen belongs to a study of monozygotic twins with inflammatory bowel disease. Notes on the study in general: Patient-specific immunosuppressive treatments may have made repertoires more variable.

Sequencing input: blood. The sequence came from a human donor with ulcerative colitis or Crohn's disease, or a healthy co-twin of an affected twin (not recorded which). The gene calls are TRBV19 and TRBJ2-3; TCRdb's D gene call, TRBD2, goes unchecked for lack of DNA. Here the CDR3 reads CASSILLGSTTDTQYF. Filled out from reference TRBV19 and TRBJ2-3, the complete variable domain reads DGGITQSPKYLFRKEGQNVTLSCEQNLNHDAMYWYRQDPGQGLRLIYYSQIVNDFQKGDIAEGYSVSREKKESFPLTVTSAQKNPTAFYLCASSILLGSTTDTQYFGPGTRLTVL.